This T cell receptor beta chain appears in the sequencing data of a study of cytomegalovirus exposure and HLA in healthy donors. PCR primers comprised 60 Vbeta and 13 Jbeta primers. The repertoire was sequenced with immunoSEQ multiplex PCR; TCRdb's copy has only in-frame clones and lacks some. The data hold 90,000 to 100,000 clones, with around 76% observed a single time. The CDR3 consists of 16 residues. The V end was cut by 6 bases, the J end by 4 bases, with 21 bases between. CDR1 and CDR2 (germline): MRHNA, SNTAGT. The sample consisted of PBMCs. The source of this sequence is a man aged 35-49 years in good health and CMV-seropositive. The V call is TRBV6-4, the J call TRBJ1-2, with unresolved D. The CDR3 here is CASRDSNRPIVYGYTF. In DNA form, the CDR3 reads TGTGCCAGCAGAGATTCAAACAGACCGATAGTCTATGGCTACACCTTC.